This record concerns one T cell receptor (beta chain) sequence. The sample originates from a study of TIL therapy for anti-PD-1-resistant metastatic lung cancer. Study context: Progressing patients received lymphodepletion, expanded TIL infusion and IL-2. Tumors carried a median around 1.4 non-synonymous mutations per megabase.

V lost 7 bases to trimming and J lost 1 base, with 19 bases between them. CDR1 and CDR2 from the germline V gene are MDHEN and SYDVKM. The CDR3 spans 16 residues. The time point denotes: pre-treatment sample, taken before nivolumab and TIL therapy. Enrollment ran from October 2017 to early 2020. This was the immunoSEQ v3 assay. Here immunoSEQ multiplex PCR was the method, and the copy in TCRdb shows in-frame clones only, minus some. The sample shows roughly 20,000 clones, about three quarters of them seen only once. Material: blood, obtained at baseline. The rearrangement uses TRBV28 and TRBJ1-2, with D possibly matching TRBD1 (5 bases). This TCR was sampled from a person aged 25 to 79 with non-small cell lung cancer. CDR3 sequence reads: CASTGGTSTRNYGYTF. The CDR3 coding sequence is TGTGCCAGCACCGGGGGGACCTCAACCCGTAACTATGGCTACACCTTC.